The T cell receptor beta chain under discussion was sequenced for a study of T cell responses to AZD1222 COVID-19 vaccine. Study summary: The study pooled second doses at about 4 or about 12 weeks. Whole-study findings and limits: Unmutated variant regions are reportedly the target of nearly half of TCRs that are spike-specific. After the peak T cell response, and only then, were repertoires sampled.

A word on this clone: Its specificity is not known.

Clones were read by immunoSEQ multiplex PCR, and TCRdb kept only the in-frame ones, dropping some. The sample has 45,000 to 65,000 clones, about 87% seen once. The source was peripheral blood, collected on day 0 of AZD1222 vaccination. The sequence came from an adult in good health.

The CDR3 nucleotides are TGTGCCAGCAGCATCTGGGGTTCCTCCACAGATACGCAGTATTTT. Its translation: CASSIWGSSTDTQYF. The chain employs TRBV11-3 and TRBJ2-3; D remains ambiguous. The CDR3 runs 15 residues. The V end was cut by 5 bases, the J end by 2 bases, with 14 bases between. Per germline, CDR1 SGHNT and CDR2 YENEEA. Variable domain in full (rest from reference TRBV11-3 and TRBJ2-3): EAGVVQSPRYKIIEKKQPVAFWCNPISGHNTLYWYLQNLGQGPELLIRYENEEAVDDSQLPKDRFSAERLKGVDSTLKIQPAELGDSAVYLCASSIWGSSTDTQYFGPGTRLTVL.